What follows is one TCR beta chain and its context. The source of the sample is a study of ipilimumab plus nivolumab after autologous stem cell transplantation. Assay used: immunoSEQ multiplex PCR; TCRdb lists only in-frame clones, some missing. The sample contains approximately 84,000 clones, 83% of which appear only once. The CDR3 sequence is 13 residues long. V trimming: 5 bases; J trimming: 2 bases; junction bases outside the gene matches: 0. The germline V gene encodes CDR1 LNHDA and CDR2 SQIVND (reference sequence). Sequenced material: PBMCs, taken in a trial of ipilimumab plus nivolumab as post-transplant consolidation. The V call is TRBV19, the J call TRBJ1-2, with 9 positions matching TRBD1. The origin of this receptor is a male donor with diffuse large B-cell lymphoma. The CDR3 region is CASSGTGNYGYTF. The CDR3 DNA reads TGTGCCAGTAGTGGGACAGGGAACTATGGCTACACCTTC. The full variable domain, completed using reference TRBV19 and TRBJ1-2, is DGGITQSPKYLFRKEGQNVTLSCEQNLNHDAMYWYRQDPGQGLRLIYYSQIVNDFQKGDIAEGYSVSREKKESFPLTVTSAQKNPTAFYLCASSGTGNYGYTFGSGTRLTVV.